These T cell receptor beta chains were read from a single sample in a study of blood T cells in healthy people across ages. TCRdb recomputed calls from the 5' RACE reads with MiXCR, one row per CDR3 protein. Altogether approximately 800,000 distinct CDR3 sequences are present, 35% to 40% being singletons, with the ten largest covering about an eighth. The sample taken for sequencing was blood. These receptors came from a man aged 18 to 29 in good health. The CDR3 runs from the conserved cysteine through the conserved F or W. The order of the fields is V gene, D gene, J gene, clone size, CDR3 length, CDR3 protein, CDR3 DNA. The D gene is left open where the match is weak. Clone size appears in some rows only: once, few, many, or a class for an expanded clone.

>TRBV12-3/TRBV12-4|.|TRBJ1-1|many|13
CASKGQPNTEAFF
TGTGCCAGCAAAGGACAACCGAACACTGAAGCTTTCTTT
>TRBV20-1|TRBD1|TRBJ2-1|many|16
CSAGGTGGISYNEQFF
TGCAGTGCTGGCGGGACAGGGGGAATCTCCTACAATGAGCAGTTCTTC
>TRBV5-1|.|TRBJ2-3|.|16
CASSLVRDSSPDTQYF
TGCGCCAGCAGCTTGGTACGGGATTCCAGCCCAGATACGCAGTATTTT
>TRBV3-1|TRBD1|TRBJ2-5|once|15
CASSQDAGGGKTQYF
TGTGCCAGCAGCCAAGATGCAGGGGGCGGAAAGACCCAGTACTTC
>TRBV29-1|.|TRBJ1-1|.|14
CSVGGTGYVGEAFF
TGCAGCGTTGGAGGCACAGGGTACGTTGGTGAAGCTTTCTTT
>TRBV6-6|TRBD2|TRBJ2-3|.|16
CASRLTSGGVEDTQYF
TGTGCCAGCAGGTTGACTAGCGGGGGGGTAGAAGATACGCAGTATTTT
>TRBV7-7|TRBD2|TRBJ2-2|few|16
CASSFRGGENTGELFF
TGTGCCAGCAGCTTTCGTGGGGGGGAGAACACCGGGGAGCTGTTTTTT
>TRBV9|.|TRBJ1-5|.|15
CASSVGLGGHQPQHF
TGTGCCAGCAGCGTAGGGTTGGGCGGCCATCAGCCCCAGCATTTT
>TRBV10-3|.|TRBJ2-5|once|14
CAISGLGRQETQYF
TGTGCCATCAGCGGACTGGGACGGCAAGAGACCCAGTACTTC
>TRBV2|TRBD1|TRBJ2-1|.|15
CASSEGTGQYNEQFF
TGTGCCAGCAGTGAAGGGACAGGGCAGTACAATGAGCAGTTCTTC
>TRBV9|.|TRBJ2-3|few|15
CASSKGPDRTDTQYF
TGTGCCAGCAGTAAGGGACCGGACCGCACAGATACGCAGTATTTT
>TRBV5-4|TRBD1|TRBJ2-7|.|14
CASNKDLGTGEQYF
TGTGCCAGCAACAAGGACCTAGGGACAGGCGAGCAGTACTTC
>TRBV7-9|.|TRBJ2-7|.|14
CASSLAEVSYEQYF
TGTGCCAGCAGCCTAGCCGAGGTCTCCTACGAGCAGTACTTC
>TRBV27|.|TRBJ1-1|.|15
CASRPGEISAEEAFF
TGTGCCAGCAGACCCGGGGAAATCAGTGCTGAAGAAGCTTTCTTT
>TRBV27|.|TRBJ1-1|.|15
CASGVVQGGITEAFF
TGTGCCAGTGGGGTAGTGCAGGGAGGAATCACTGAAGCTTTCTTT
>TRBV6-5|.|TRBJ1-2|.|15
CASSYSRGSLYGYTF
TGTGCCAGCAGTTACTCGAGGGGTTCTCTCTATGGCTACACCTTC